The clone carrying this TCR beta chain has a handful of counts. What it binds is unknown. This entry comes from a study of cytomegalovirus exposure and HLA in healthy donors. Study findings and constraints: Three CMV-associated chains were confirmed in vitro to be specific for CMV antigens.

PCR was performed using 60 Vbeta and 13 Jbeta primers. Profiled with immunoSEQ multiplex PCR; TCRdb holds only in-frame clones, not every one. This sample has around 140,000 clones, with roughly four fifths found just once. The CDR3 sequence is 15 residues long. Germline assignment: CDR1 LNHNV and CDR2 YYDKDF (reference sequence). The germline V and J ends were trimmed by 0 bases and 6 bases, with 14 bases remaining between them. This TCR was recovered from a woman in her forties or fifties in good health and CMV-seropositive. The source material was PBMCs. The V gene is TRBV15, the J gene TRBJ1-2, with D possibly being TRBD1 (5 bases). In DNA form, the CDR3 reads TGTGCCACCAGCAGAGATTACCAGGGAACCCATGGCTACACCTTC. Protein product: CATSRDYQGTHGYTF.